This T cell receptor beta chain was documented in a study of graft-versus-host responses after intestinal transplantation. Clones were sequenced by immunoSEQ multiplex PCR, and TCRdb holds only the in-frame ones, with some missing. The sample includes fewer than 85,000 clones, approximately 93% seen only once; the top ten take over 0.4%. Points on this clone: Its target is not known.

Germline CDR1 SGHRS, CDR2 YFSETQ. The germline V and J ends were trimmed by 1 base and 0 bases, with 7 bases remaining between them. The CDR3 spans 14 residues. J is TRBJ1-2 and V is TRBV5-1; unclear D gene. This clonotype originated in a human donor who received an intestinal transplant. Sample: unstimulated CD8+ T cells sorted from spleen or lymph node cells, taken before intestinal transplant. The CDR3 DNA reads as TGCGCCAGCAGCTTGAAACAAGCTAACTATGGCTACACCTTC. The encoded protein is CASSLKQANYGYTF.